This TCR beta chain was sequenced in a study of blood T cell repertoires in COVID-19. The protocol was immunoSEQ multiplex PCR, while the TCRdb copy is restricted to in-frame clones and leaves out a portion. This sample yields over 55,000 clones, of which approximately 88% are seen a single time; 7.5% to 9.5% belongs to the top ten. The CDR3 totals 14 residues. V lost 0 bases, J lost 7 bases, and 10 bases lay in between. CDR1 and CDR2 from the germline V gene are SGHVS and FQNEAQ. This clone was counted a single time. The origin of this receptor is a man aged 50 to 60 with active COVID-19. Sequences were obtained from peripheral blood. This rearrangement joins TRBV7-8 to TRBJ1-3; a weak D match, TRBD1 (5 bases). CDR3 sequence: CASSLAGPWNTIYF. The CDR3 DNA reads TGTGCCAGCAGCTTAGCGGGGCCGTGGAACACCATATATTTT.